A single sample is the source of the 2 T cell receptor beta chains below, sequenced in a study of shared clonotypes between healthy human individuals. Sequencing was performed with immunoSEQ multiplex PCR; in TCRdb, only in-frame clones are kept and a portion is missing. This sample has about 1.5 million clones, with roughly 96% found just once. The sequenced material came from naive CD4+ T cells sorted from blood. Subset given: CD45RA+ positively selected. The receptors were gathered from a man younger than 45 in good health.

The chain has TRBV5-4 and TRBJ2-2, with D possibly matching TRBD2 (5 bases). Germline CDR1 SGHNT, CDR2 YYREEE (reference sequence). CDR3 size: 16 residues. V was pared by 3 bases and J by 1 base, with 13 bases between. The CDR3 DNA is TGTGCCAGCAGCTCCCCAGGACTTCTGAACACCGGGGAGCTGTTTTTT. Its protein product is CASSSPGLLNTGELFF.

The chain uses TRBV7-6 and TRBJ2-4; TRBD1 or TRBD2 may be the D gene (5 bases each). Germline V CDR1 and CDR2: SGHVS, FNYEAQ. The length of the CDR3 is 16 residues. V dropped 4 bases and J dropped 1 base, with 14 bases sitting between them. The CDR3: CASSWDASGAKNIQYF. CDR3 DNA sequence: TGTGCCAGCAGCTGGGACGCTTCAGGGGCCAAAAACATTCAGTACTTC.